These 19 T cell receptor beta chains share one sample of origin, sequenced in a study of T cell responses to AZD1222 COVID-19 vaccine. The data were produced by immunoSEQ multiplex PCR, yet TCRdb's version contains in-frame clones alone and is incomplete. The sample has 150,000 to 200,000 clones, about 86% seen once. Source: peripheral blood, taken 28 days after the second AZD1222 dose. The receptors were gathered from an adult who received the AZD1222 COVID-19 vaccine.

The chain links TRBV19 to TRBJ2-2; the D gene could be TRBD1 or TRBD2 (5 bases each). V lost 4 bases to trimming and J lost 1 base, with 13 bases between them. This CDR3 spans 16 amino acids. Germline V lookup: CDR1 LNHDA, CDR2 SQIVND (reference sequence). CDR3 nucleotide sequence: TGTGCCAGTAGTACCCGGGACGGGAAGAACACCGGGGAGCTGTTTTTT. Translation gives CASSTRDGKNTGELFF.

The chain has TRBV4-3 and TRBJ1-1, with 8 bases aligning to TRBD1. Germline CDR1 and CDR2: LGHNA and YSLEER. With 0 bases clipped from V and 0 bases from J, the junction kept 3 bases outside the gene matches. This CDR3 is built from 16 residues. CDR3 amino acids: CASSQDRGPMNTEAFF. The CDR3 bases are TGCGCCAGCAGCCAAGACAGGGGGCCGATGAACACTGAAGCTTTCTTT.

The chain is built from TRBV3-1 (or the pseudogene TRBV3-2) and TRBJ2-5, with D possibly being TRBD2 (5 bases). Trimming removed 1 base at V and 5 bases at J, with 11 bases between. This CDR3 is 14 amino acids long. In germline, CDR1 is LGHDT, CDR2 YNNKEL (reference sequence). The CDR3 sequence is CASSQVGVSETQYF. DNA of the CDR3: TGTGCCAGCAGCCAAGTCGGGGTTTCGGAGACCCAGTACTTC.

There are a few counts of this clone. This chain connects TRBV7-9 to TRBJ2-3, with TRBD2 matching 12 bases. Per germline, CDR1 SEHNR and CDR2 FQNEAQ (reference sequence). This CDR3 comprises 16 residues. J lost 0 bases, V lost 4 bases, and 2 bases had no gene match. CDR3 DNA: TGTGCCAGCAGCTCCGGGACTAGCGGGAGCACAGATACGCAGTATTTT. Amino acid sequence: CASSSGTSGSTDTQYF.

The rearrangement links TRBV5-6 to TRBJ2-1; a weak D match, TRBD1 (6 bases). The germline V and J ends were trimmed by 4 bases and 2 bases, with 13 bases remaining between them. This CDR3 region has 15 residues. Germline values: CDR1 SGHDT, CDR2 YYEEEE. The CDR3 here is CASSNQGKTYNEQFF. CDR3 nucleotide sequence: TGTGCCAGCAGCAATCAGGGGAAAACCTACAATGAGCAGTTCTTC. The full variable domain, completed using reference TRBV5-6 and TRBJ2-1, is DAGVTQSPTHLIKTRGQQVTLRCSPKSGHDTVSWYQQALGQGPQFIFQYYEEEERQRGNFPDRFSGHQFPNYSSELNVNALLLGDSALYLCASSNQGKTYNEQFFGPGTRLTVL.

The V gene is TRBV13, the J gene TRBJ1-2; D not resolved. The germline gives CDR1 PRHDT, CDR2 FYEKMQ (reference sequence). The CDR3 covers 14 residues. The V end was cut by 0 bases, the J end by 6 bases, with 11 bases between. CDR3 in DNA: TGTGCCAGCAGCTTAGGCGGCGCGGTTAATGGCTACACCTTC. Encoded protein: CASSLGGAVNGYTF.

The rearrangement uses TRBV5-4 and TRBJ2-1; 11 bases fit TRBD1. This CDR3 contains 15 residues. J was trimmed by 3 bases and V by 4 bases; bases with no gene match: 3. Germline V gene lookup returns CDR1 SGHNT and CDR2 YYREEE (reference sequence). In nucleotides, the CDR3 is TGTGCCAGCAGCGGGGGGACAGGGGGCTACAATGAGCAGTTCTTC. This encodes CASSGGTGGYNEQFF.

CDR3: CASSLRQGGTGELFF. The CDR3 region has the DNA TGTGCCAGTAGTCTACGACAGGGGGGCACCGGGGAGCTGTTTTTT. The chain couples TRBV19 to TRBJ2-2, with 9 bases lining up with TRBD1. The CDR3 contains 15 residues. J was trimmed by 4 bases and V by 5 bases; bases with no gene match: 5. CDR1 and CDR2 (germline): LNHDA, SQIVND (reference sequence).

The chain links TRBV19 to TRBJ1-6; the match to TRBD1 covers 8 bases. V was pared by 4 bases and J by 8 bases, with 7 bases of the junction left unmatched. This CDR3 has 15 residues. Germline values: CDR1 LNHDA, CDR2 SQIVND (reference sequence). DNA of the CDR3: TGTGCCAGTAGTAAGGAGACAGGGGTGGATTCACCCCTCCACTTT. Amino acids: CASSKETGVDSPLHF. Full variable domain (rest looked up from reference TRBV19 and TRBJ1-6): DGGITQSPKYLFRKEGQNVTLSCEQNLNHDAMYWYRQDPGQGLRLIYYSQIVNDFQKGDIAEGYSVSREKKESFPLTVTSAQKNPTAFYLCASSKETGVDSPLHFGNGTRLTVT.

V usage is TRBV30 and J usage is TRBJ2-1, with a weak D call TRBD1 (6 bases). The CDR3 spans 16 residues. The germline V gene encodes CDR1 GTSNPN and CDR2 SVGIG (reference sequence). Trimming left V 0 bases short and J 3 bases short, with 15 bases between. CDR3 nucleotides: TGTGCCTGGAGTGTCCTAAGAGGGGGTATCTACAATGAGCAGTTCTTC. Amino acids: CAWSVLRGGIYNEQFF. The full variable domain, its missing parts supplied by reference TRBV30 and TRBJ2-1, is SQTIHQWPATLVQPVGSPLSLECTVEGTSNPNLYWYRQAAGRGLQLLFYSVGIGQISSEVPQNLSASRPQDRQFILSSKKLLLSDSGFYLCAWSVLRGGIYNEQFFGPGTRLTVL.

V gene TRBV18 combines with J gene TRBJ2-3; 11 bases fit TRBD2. The CDR3 loop spans 19 amino acids. The germline gives CDR1 KGHSH, CDR2 LQKENI. J gave up 2 bases and V 3 bases, and 13 bases lay outside the gene matches. CDR3 DNA sequence: TGTGCCAGCTCACCCCTTGGAAGAGCTAGCGGGGGGACCACAGATACGCAGTATTTT. Translated, it gives CASSPLGRASGGTTDTQYF.

The chain recombines TRBV3-1 (or the pseudogene TRBV3-2) with TRBJ2-7; D may be TRBD2 (6 bases). Germline-derived CDR1 and CDR2 are LGHDT and YNNKEL (reference sequence). Trimming took off 4 bases at V and 4 bases at J, with 8 bases between the two ends. This CDR3 region has 12 residues. The CDR3 bases are TGTGCCAGCAGCCCGGGACTTTACGAGCAGTACTTC. Residues: CASSPGLYEQYF.

The chain has TRBV4-3 and TRBJ2-7; no reliable D call. Between the trimmed V and J ends, which lost 5 bases and 5 bases, there was a span of 16 bases. Germline CDR1 and CDR2: LGHNA and YSLEER. The CDR3 totals 14 residues. CDR3 loop: CASSSLVPGDEQYF. The CDR3 DNA sequence: TGCGCCAGCAGCTCCCTGGTCCCCGGAGACGAGCAGTACTTC.

The CDR3 region has the DNA TGTGCCAGCAGCCGAGCCGGGGCATTGATTGAAAACACCATATATTTT. Protein sequence: CASSRAGALIENTIYF. This chain connects TRBV27 to TRBJ1-3, with D perhaps matching TRBD1 (5 bases). Germline CDR1 MNHEY, CDR2 SMNVEV (reference sequence). CDR3 length: 16 amino acids. Between the trimmed V and J ends, which lost 6 bases and 6 bases, there was a span of 21 bases.

V gene TRBV4-3 combines with J gene TRBJ2-3, with a weak D call TRBD2 (6 bases). The CDR3 runs to 16 residues. Per the germline V gene, CDR1 is LGHNA and CDR2 is YSLEER. With 1 base removed from V and 0 bases from J, the gap between germline ends came to 11 bases. The DNA of the CDR3 is TGCGCCAGCAGCCAAGGGAGGGGTATGAGCACAGATACGCAGTATTTT. Protein sequence: CASSQGRGMSTDTQYF.

The chain couples TRBV6-4 to TRBJ1-5, with 7 bases lining up with TRBD1. This CDR3 is built from 15 residues. Trimming removed 5 bases from V and 0 bases from J; junction bases left unmatched: 4. Germline V gene data show CDR1 as MRHNA and CDR2 as SNTAGT. The CDR3 DNA reads TGTGCCAGCAGTCCCGACAGGGATAGCAATCAGCCCCAGCATTTT. Translating gives CASSPDRDSNQPQHF.

The genes are TRBV18 and TRBJ1-2; the match to TRBD1 covers 7 bases. Germline trimming cut 6 bases from V and 8 bases from J; bases unmatched to any gene: 9. Germline V gene data show CDR1 as KGHSH and CDR2 as LQKENI. The CDR3 sequence is 13 residues long. The CDR3: CASSTKQGEGYTF. The CDR3 DNA sequence: TGTGCCAGCTCTACCAAGCAGGGGGAAGGCTACACCTTC.

V is TRBV9 and J is TRBJ1-1; TRBD1 is a possible D gene (6 bases). Germline V gives CDR1 SGDLS, CDR2 YYNGEE. This CDR3 has 15 amino acids. Deletions cut 0 bases from V and 2 bases from J, with 11 bases between. The CDR3 loop is CASSVDGGENTEAFF. CDR3 nucleotide sequence: TGTGCCAGCAGCGTAGACGGGGGCGAAAACACTGAAGCTTTCTTT.

This clone was detected a few times. The chain joins TRBV25-1 to TRBJ2-5; D might be TRBD1 or TRBD2, each matching 5 bases. The ends were cut back, 4 bases at V and 1 base at J, with 13 bases in the middle. The CDR3 sequence is 15 residues long. Germline CDR1 MGHDK, CDR2 SYGVNS. The CDR3 bases are TGTGCCAGCAGTGGTTTTGAGGGGCCCCAAGAGACCCAGTACTTC. Translation: CASSGFEGPQETQYF.